Listed here are 31 T cell receptor beta chains from one sample, sequenced in a study of blood T cell repertoires in COVID-19. Produced via immunoSEQ multiplex PCR; TCRdb's table is partial and in-frame only. The data contain about 270,000 clones, roughly 86% of them singletons. What was sequenced was peripheral blood. All receptors derive from a middle-aged man with active or convalescent COVID-19.

This sequence joins TRBV5-1 and TRBJ1-1; no reliable D call. Per germline, CDR1 SGHRS and CDR2 YFSETQ. The CDR3 is made up of 14 amino acids. V lost 2 bases and J lost 4, with 12 bases in between. The CDR3 here is CASSFGLDPTEAFF. The CDR3 nucleotides are TGCGCCAGCAGCTTTGGACTGGATCCCACTGAAGCTTTCTTT. Using reference TRBV5-1 and TRBJ1-1 for the parts outside the CDR3, the full variable domain is KAGVTQTPRYLIKTRGQQVTLSCSPISGHRSVSWYQQTPGQGLQFLFEYFSETQRNKGNFPGRFSGRQFSNSRSEMNVSTLELGDSALYLCASSFGLDPTEAFFGQGTRLTVV.

The chain carries TRBV27 and TRBJ2-5; D uncertain. V lost 6 bases, J lost 4 bases, and 18 bases lay in between. The CDR3 has 15 amino acids. Germline V gene sequence: CDR1 MNHEY, CDR2 SMNVEV (reference sequence). This chain's CDR3 is CASSTGGSSRETQYF. Here the CDR3 DNA reads TGTGCCAGCAGCACGGGTGGTAGTAGCAGAGAGACCCAGTACTTC.

V is TRBV5-1 and J is TRBJ1-4; the D gene is possibly TRBD1 (6 bases). Germline assignment: CDR1 SGHRS and CDR2 YFSETQ. V lost 4 bases and J 3 bases, leaving 13 bases between the germline ends. There are 15 residues in the CDR3. Here the CDR3 reads CASSLSRQANEKLFF. CDR3 in DNA: TGCGCCAGCAGCCTCTCGCGACAGGCTAATGAAAAACTGTTTTTT.

The V and J genes are TRBV4-1 and TRBJ2-2; 11 positions match TRBD2. The CDR3 covers 16 residues. V dropped 0 bases and J dropped 7; count of bases not matched to a gene: 4. Germline CDR1 is MGHRA and CDR2 is YSYEKL. The CDR3 DNA sequence: TGCGCCAGCAGCCAAGAGGTGACTAGCGGGATCGGGGAGCTGTTTTTT. This encodes CASSQEVTSGIGELFF.

The chain recombines TRBV6-5 with TRBJ1-1; possible D gene TRBD1, 6 bases. This CDR3 comprises 11 residues. Germline V lookup: CDR1 MNHEY, CDR2 SVGAGI. V dropped 11 bases and J dropped 7 bases, with 14 bases sitting between them. CDR3 nucleotide sequence: TGTGCCGGAGCTAGGGGGGGTGAAGCTTTCTTT. This gives the protein CAGARGGEAFF.

The V call is TRBV3-1 (or the pseudogene TRBV3-2), the J call TRBJ2-2; TRBD2 agrees at 12 bases. The CDR3 covers 16 residues. Per the germline V gene, CDR1 is LGHDT and CDR2 is YNNKEL (reference sequence). The V gene end was trimmed by 3 bases and the J gene end by 6 bases; junction bases not matched to a gene: 5. CDR3 residues: CASSQYSSGRAGELFF. CDR3 in DNA: TGTGCCAGCAGCCAGTACTCTAGCGGGAGGGCCGGGGAGCTGTTTTTT.

The chain couples TRBV5-1 to TRBJ1-1; no definite D call. The CDR3 runs to 17 residues. V lost 5 bases to trimming and J lost 0 bases, with 20 bases between them. Germline values: CDR1 SGHRS, CDR2 YFSETQ. The CDR3 loop reads CASRLRAGRTMNTEAFF. CDR3 bases: TGCGCCAGCAGGTTAAGGGCCGGGCGGACTATGAACACTGAAGCTTTCTTT.

This clone was detected once. The rearrangement joins TRBV6-2 or TRBV6-3 to TRBJ2-3, with unresolved D. Per the germline V gene, CDR1 is MNHEY and CDR2 is SVGEGT. This CDR3 is built from 15 residues. The germline V and J ends were trimmed by 3 bases and 4 bases, with 14 bases remaining between them. The CDR3 region has the DNA TGTGCCAGCAGTTATCTTCCAGGAATCGCAGATACGCAGTATTTT. Protein: CASSYLPGIADTQYF.

J is TRBJ2-1 and V is TRBV6-1; 10 bases agree with TRBD2. Germline CDR1 and CDR2: MNHNS and SASEGT. After removal of 1 base from V and 8 bases from J, the junction contained 5 bases not matched to a gene. CDR3 length equals 15 residues. The CDR3 bases are TGTGCCAGCAGTGAAGGGGCTAGCGGGAGATATGAGCAGTTCTTC. The encoded protein is CASSEGASGRYEQFF.

This sequence joins TRBV5-1 and TRBJ2-5; a weak D match, TRBD1 (6 bases). Trimming removed 4 bases from V and 0 bases from J, with 19 bases in between. Looked up from germline, CDR1 is SGHRS and CDR2 is YFSETQ. The CDR3 totals 17 residues. DNA of the CDR3: TGCGCCAGCAGCCTGAACCCAGGGGCAGACGACCAAGAGACCCAGTACTTC. This gives the protein CASSLNPGADDQETQYF.

The chain couples TRBV7-9 to TRBJ2-2; 7 bases are a match to TRBD1. Germline V CDR1 and CDR2: SEHNR, FQNEAQ (reference sequence). The CDR3 totals 16 residues. The junction had 8 bases not matched to a gene; V was cut back by 3 bases and J by 4 bases. The CDR3 protein is CASSFSTGIGTGELFF. The CDR3 bases are TGTGCCAGCAGCTTTTCGACAGGGATCGGCACCGGGGAGCTGTTTTTT.

V is TRBV11-2 and J is TRBJ1-4, with a tentative D call TRBD1 (6 bases). This CDR3 contains 12 residues. V lost 0 bases to trimming and J lost 10 bases, with 6 bases between them. CDR1 and CDR2 from the germline V gene are SGHAT and FQNNGV. Written as DNA, the CDR3 is TGTGCCAGCAGCTTAGAGGACAGAAAACTGTTTTTT. Encoded protein: CASSLEDRKLFF.

J is TRBJ2-1 and V is TRBV5-4, with 9 nucleotides matching TRBD1. Germline assignment: CDR1 SGHNT and CDR2 YYREEE (reference sequence). Losses at the gene ends were 5 bases for V and 12 bases for J; bases not matched to a gene: 15. The CDR3 length is 15 residues. The DNA of the CDR3 is TGTGCCAGCAGACTCCGGGACAGGGAGGGAGGCGGGCAGTTCTTC. Its protein is CASRLRDREGGGQFF.

The V and J genes are TRBV6-6 and TRBJ1-1, with no clear D. The CDR3 sequence is 12 residues long. Germline V gene sequence: CDR1 MNHNY, CDR2 SVGAGI (reference sequence). Deletions cut 6 bases from V and 4 bases from J, with 9 bases between. In nucleotides, the CDR3 is TGTGCCAGCAGGTCGCGAAGCACTGAAGCTTTCTTT. Amino acids: CASRSRSTEAFF.

This chain uses TRBV19 with TRBJ2-6; TRBD1 matches 9 bases. This CDR3 comprises 17 residues. CDR1 and CDR2 (germline): LNHDA, SQIVND (reference sequence). Trimming removed 6 bases from V and 3 bases from J; junction bases left unmatched: 9. The CDR3 DNA reads TGTGCCAGTAGCCAGACAGGGGGTGCGGGTGGGGCCAACGTCCTGACTTTC. It translates to CASSQTGGAGGANVLTF.

V usage is TRBV4-1 and J usage is TRBJ2-7; the match to TRBD1 covers 8 bases. The CDR3 has 17 residues. CDR1 is MGHRA and CDR2 is YSYEKL in the germline V gene. V was clipped by 2 bases and J by 2 bases; unmatched bases: 11. DNA for the CDR3: TGCGCCAGCAGCCAACGGACAGGGACCTTTCCCACCTACGAGCAGTACTTC. Its translation is CASSQRTGTFPTYEQYF.

V gene TRBV5-4 combines with J gene TRBJ2-1, with 10 bases identical to TRBD2. V trimming: 2 bases; J trimming: 9 bases; junction bases outside the gene matches: 5. The CDR3 runs 14 residues. Germline CDR1 SGHNT, CDR2 YYREEE (reference sequence). This chain's CDR3 is CASSFPAGGREQFF. As DNA, the CDR3 is TGTGCCAGCAGCTTCCCAGCGGGGGGGCGTGAGCAGTTCTTC.

This clone was seen a few times. The J gene is TRBJ1-2, the V gene TRBV2, with D unclear. V shed 4 bases and J shed 0 bases, with 9 bases lying between them. The CDR3 consists of 14 residues. Germline loops: CDR1 SNHLY, CDR2 FYNNEI. The CDR3: CASSGEAANYGYTF. In DNA form, the CDR3 reads TGTGCCAGCAGTGGAGAGGCAGCTAACTATGGCTACACCTTC.

V and J are TRBV28 and TRBJ1-1; tentatively, D is TRBD1 (5 bases). Germline V gene data show CDR1 as MDHEN and CDR2 as SYDVKM. The CDR3 has 16 amino acids. Trimming removed 3 bases at V and 3 bases at J, with 17 bases between. The CDR3 protein is CASSFAQGLKYTEAFF. CDR3 nucleotides: TGTGCCAGCAGTTTCGCCCAGGGTCTAAAGTACACTGAAGCTTTCTTT.

J is TRBJ1-2 and V is TRBV18; D remains unclear. Germline lookup yields CDR1 KGHSH and CDR2 LQKENI. The CDR3 is made up of 16 amino acids. The germline V and J ends were trimmed by 3 bases and 1 base, with 15 bases remaining between them. Here the CDR3 reads CASSPSTGRLNYGYTF. The CDR3 DNA is TGTGCCAGCTCACCCTCCACCGGTCGCCTTAACTATGGCTACACCTTC.

The J gene is TRBJ2-1, the V gene TRBV25-1, with TRBD1 matching 7 bases. J gave up 1 base and V 4 bases, and 7 bases lay outside the gene matches. Germline V gene sequence: CDR1 MGHDK, CDR2 SYGVNS. The CDR3 consists of 16 residues. DNA of the CDR3: TGTGCCAGCAGTGCAGACAGGGCAGTATCCTACAATGAGCAGTTCTTC. Its protein is CASSADRAVSYNEQFF.

The chain recombines TRBV19 with TRBJ2-7, with 8 bases fitting TRBD1. There are 14 residues in the CDR3. Germline V gene data show CDR1 as LNHDA and CDR2 as SQIVND (reference sequence). V lost 3 bases, J lost 2 bases, and 3 bases stayed unmatched. The CDR3 DNA reads TGTGCCAGTAGTATGTACAGGGGGACCTACGAGCAGTACTTC. Amino acid sequence: CASSMYRGTYEQYF.

The chain has TRBV29-1 and TRBJ1-1, with a weak D call TRBD1 (5 bases). The CDR3 totals 12 residues. V gave up 5 bases and J gave up 3 bases, with 10 bases separating them. Germline V gene data show CDR1 as SQVTM and CDR2 as ANQGSEA. CDR3 protein: CSVSTQDTEAFF. In DNA, the CDR3 is TGCAGCGTTTCTACACAGGACACTGAAGCTTTCTTT.

This clone was detected only a few times. Here the CDR3 DNA reads TGTGCCAGCAGTTTAAGGCAGGGTTTAGCTTTCTTT. It is translated as CASSLRQGLAFF. The chain carries TRBV28 and TRBJ1-1, with D perhaps TRBD1 (5 bases). Germline CDR1 reads MDHEN; CDR2 reads SYDVKM. Trimming stripped 2 bases from V and 10 bases from J, with 11 bases between. CDR3 length: 12 amino acids.

The CDR3 is CATSMGGTGYEQYF. The CDR3 nucleotides read TGTGCCACCAGCATGGGTGGGACAGGTTACGAGCAGTACTTC. This chain connects TRBV15 to TRBJ2-7; TRBD1 matches 8 bases. In germline, CDR1 is LNHNV, CDR2 YYDKDF (reference sequence). The CDR3 is made up of 14 amino acids. With 4 bases clipped from V and 4 bases from J, the junction kept 6 bases outside the gene matches.

This clone appeared a single time. The chain is built from TRBV29-1 and TRBJ2-7; unclear D gene. CDR3 length equals 12 residues. Trimming removed 2 bases at V and 1 base at J, with 6 bases between. Germline V gene sequence: CDR1 SQVTM, CDR2 ANQGSEA. As DNA, the CDR3 is TGCAGCGTTGAAAGTCAGTCCTACGAGCAGTACTTC. Residues: CSVESQSYEQYF.

This chain connects TRBV15 to TRBJ2-7; 7 bases align to TRBD2. This CDR3 has 13 amino acids. The J segment lost 7 bases and the V segment lost 0 bases, leaving 3 bases of the junction unmatched. Germline V gene sequence: CDR1 LNHNV, CDR2 YYDKDF (reference sequence). CDR3 coding DNA: TGTGCCACCAGCAGAGATCGGGGAGGGGAGCAGTACTTC. Its translation: CATSRDRGGEQYF.

This clone was recorded once. This chain uses TRBV2 with TRBJ1-4, with D uncertain. V lost 4 bases and J lost 7, with 19 bases in between. The V gene's germline CDR1 is SNHLY and CDR2 FYNNEI. The CDR3 extends over 16 amino acids. The CDR3: CASSVPPAEGSEKLFF. The CDR3 DNA reads TGTGCCAGCAGTGTACCCCCCGCAGAGGGTTCTGAAAAACTGTTTTTT.

In this sample, this clone turned up once. The gene calls are TRBV14 and TRBJ2-5; 7 nucleotides agree with TRBD1. The CDR3 loop spans 16 amino acids. Germline CDR1 and CDR2: SGHDN and FVKESK. Germline trimming cut 1 base from V and 7 bases from J; bases unmatched to any gene: 12. The CDR3 region is CASSQVDSPTGWTQYF. CDR3 sequence (DNA): TGTGCCAGCAGCCAAGTTGACTCCCCGACAGGGTGGACCCAGTACTTC.

This chain joins TRBV5-1 and TRBJ2-3; weak D call: TRBD2 (5 bases). There are 14 residues in the CDR3. Looked up from germline, CDR1 is SGHRS and CDR2 is YFSETQ. The ends were cut back, 7 bases at V and 2 bases at J, with 14 bases in the middle. The CDR3 here is CASRSGLTTDTQYF. DNA of the CDR3: TGCGCCAGCCGAAGTGGACTCACCACAGATACGCAGTATTTT. The whole variable domain, filled in from reference TRBV5-1 and TRBJ2-3, reads KAGVTQTPRYLIKTRGQQVTLSCSPISGHRSVSWYQQTPGQGLQFLFEYFSETQRNKGNFPGRFSGRQFSNSRSEMNVSTLELGDSALYLCASRSGLTTDTQYFGPGTRLTVL.

The chain uses TRBV5-6 and TRBJ1-5; possible D gene TRBD1, 6 bases. CDR3 length equals 14 residues. From germline, CDR1 is SGHDT and CDR2 YYEEEE. Deletions cut 1 base from V and 2 bases from J, with 7 bases between. CDR3 bases: TGTGCCAGCAGCTTGAGGACAGGCAATCAGCCCCAGCATTTT. This sequence encodes CASSLRTGNQPQHF.